The rows below give T cell receptor beta chains drawn from one sample of a study of a mutant IDH1 vaccine in newly diagnosed glioma. Measured with immunoSEQ multiplex PCR; TCRdb has only the in-frame clones, and not every one. This sample has almost 85,000 clones, with over 75% found just once. No antigen is known for these receptors. Sample: PBMCs, taken from a glioma patient whose treatment included an IDH1 peptide vaccine. The receptors come from a man between 25 and 39 years old with glioma. Some clones in this sample may be carry-over from other donors' samples. CDR3s include the opening cysteine and the closing phenylalanine or tryptophan. A D gene is named only where the DNA matches it firmly. Rows give clone size only sometimes, using once, few, many, or a class for an expanded clone.

D gene	clone size	V gene	J gene	CDR3 protein	CDR3 DNA
TRBD2	-	TRBV2	TRBJ2-4	CASSVPASGGRENIQYF	TGTGCCAGCAGTGTCCCAGCTAGCGGGGGGAGAGAAAACATTCAGTACTTC
-	-	TRBV9	TRBJ1-2	CASSVTFGQNYGYTF	TGTGCCAGCAGCGTAACCTTCGGGCAGAACTATGGCTACACCTTC
-	-	TRBV6-1	TRBJ2-7	CASSEWEELYEQYF	TGTGCCAGCAGTGAATGGGAGGAGCTTTACGAGCAGTACTTC
TRBD2	-	TRBV5-1	TRBJ2-2	CASSLLRGKITGELFF	TGCGCCAGCAGCTTGTTGCGGGGGAAAATTACCGGGGAGCTGTTTTTT
-	-	TRBV30	TRBJ2-7	CAWTSPTSYEQYF	TGTGCCTGGACTAGTCCAACTTCCTACGAGCAGTACTTC
-	-	TRBV2	TRBJ1-2	CASRDPTGRGQYYGYTF	TGTGCCAGCAGGGACCCGACAGGACGGGGCCAATACTATGGCTACACCTTC
TRBD1	-	TRBV4-1	TRBJ2-7	CASSQETGSDEQYF	TGCGCCAGCAGCCAAGAGACAGGGTCCGACGAGCAGTACTTC
TRBD1	-	TRBV2	TRBJ2-3	CASSRTGGSDTQYF	TGTGCCAGCAGTCGGACAGGGGGCTCAGATACGCAGTATTTT
TRBD1	-	TRBV11-2	TRBJ2-7	CASSNTGTGVYEQYF	TGTGCCAGCAGCAATACCGGGACAGGAGTCTACGAGCAGTACTTC
TRBD1	-	TRBV7-2	TRBJ2-7	CASSLVGQGYEQYF	TGTGCCAGCAGCTTAGTGGGACAGGGCTACGAGCAGTACTTC
-	-	TRBV9	TRBJ2-3	CASSLSGGDTQYF	TGTGCCAGCAGCCTATCGGGTGGAGATACGCAGTATTTT
TRBD1	once	TRBV4-1	TRBJ1-4	CASSQQGTGDFNEKLFF	TGCGCCAGCAGCCAACAAGGGACAGGGGACTTTAATGAAAAACTGTTTTTT
TRBD1	-	TRBV7-9	TRBJ2-1	CASSSAGQGGDHRYNEQFF	TGTGCCAGCAGCTCCGCGGGACAGGGGGGAGACCATCGGTACAATGAGCAGTTCTTC
-	-	TRBV5-1	TRBJ2-2	CASSPGDRGELFF	TGCGCCAGCAGCCCGGGGGATCGGGGGGAGCTGTTTTTT
TRBD1	-	TRBV11-2	TRBJ2-2	CASSLNPGGPNTGELFF	TGTGCCAGCAGTCTCAACCCAGGGGGCCCAAACACCGGGGAGCTGTTTTTT
TRBD2	-	TRBV11-3	TRBJ2-2	CASSFGGLNTGELFF	TGTGCCAGCAGCTTCGGGGGGTTGAACACCGGGGAGCTGTTTTTT
-	-	TRBV19	TRBJ2-2	CASSEQAVGELFF	TGTGCCAGTAGTGAGCAGGCGGTCGGGGAGCTGTTTTTT
-	-	TRBV5-5	TRBJ2-7	CASSFQSPGSSYEQYF	TGTGCCAGCAGCTTCCAATCCCCAGGGAGTTCCTACGAGCAGTACTTC
-	-	TRBV4-1	TRBJ1-6	CASSPRDGPHYNSPLHF	TGCGCCAGCAGCCCCCGGGACGGTCCCCACTATAATTCACCCCTCCACTTT
-	-	TRBV7-2	TRBJ2-7	CASSFRDTYEQYF	TGTGCCAGCAGCTTCCGGGACACCTACGAGCAGTACTTC
TRBD1	-	TRBV19	TRBJ1-5	CASSRQGAQGNQPQHF	TGTGCCAGTAGTCGACAGGGGGCGCAGGGCAATCAGCCCCAGCATTTT
-	-	TRBV10-3	TRBJ1-2	CAISEAGKSGGYTF	TGTGCCATCAGTGAAGCAGGGAAGAGCGGTGGCTACACCTTC
-	-	TRBV11-2	TRBJ2-2	CASSLVRGPGELFF	TGTGCCAGCAGCTTAGTTCGTGGCCCCGGGGAGCTGTTTTTT
-	-	TRBV4-3	TRBJ1-3	CASSQGPRNTIYF	TGCGCCAGCAGCCAAGGCCCCAGAAACACCATATATTTT
-	-	TRBV7-2	TRBJ2-3	CASSFERGDTQYF	TGTGCCAGCAGCTTTGAGAGGGGAGATACGCAGTATTTT
-	-	TRBV29-1	TRBJ1-1	CSVGVRMGGHTEAFF	TGCAGCGTCGGGGTGCGGATGGGGGGGCACACTGAAGCTTTCTTT